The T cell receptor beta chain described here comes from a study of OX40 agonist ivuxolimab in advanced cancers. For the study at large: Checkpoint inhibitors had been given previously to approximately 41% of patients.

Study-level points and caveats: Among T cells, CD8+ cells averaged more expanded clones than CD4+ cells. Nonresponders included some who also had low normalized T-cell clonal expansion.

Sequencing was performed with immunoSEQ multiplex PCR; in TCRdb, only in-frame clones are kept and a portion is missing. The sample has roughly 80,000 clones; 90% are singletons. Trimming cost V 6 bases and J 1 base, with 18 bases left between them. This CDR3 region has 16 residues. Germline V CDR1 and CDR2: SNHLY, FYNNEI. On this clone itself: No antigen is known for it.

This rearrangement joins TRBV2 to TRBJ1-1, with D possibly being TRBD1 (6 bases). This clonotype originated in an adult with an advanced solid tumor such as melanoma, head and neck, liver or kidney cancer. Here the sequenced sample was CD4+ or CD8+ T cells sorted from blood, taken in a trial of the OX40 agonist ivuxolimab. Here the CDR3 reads CASRHDRSRRNTEAFF. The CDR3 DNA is TGTGCCAGCAGGCACGACAGGTCGCGAAGGAACACTGAAGCTTTCTTT.